This TCR beta chain was sequenced in a study of blood T cells in healthy people across ages. Peripheral blood samples of 7.5 to 10 milliliters were drawn from each donor. Turning to this clonotype: Antigen: not known.

Trimming removed 0 bases from V and 8 bases from J, with 7 bases in between. The CDR3 has 12 amino acids. Using a J-beta primer mix together with a sample-barcoded 5' primer, a second PCR was run for roughly 7 to 11 cycles. Each TCR beta cDNA got a 12-nucleotide random molecular identifier. Each CDR3 protein gets one entry after TCRdb re-called the 5' RACE reads with MiXCR. The repertoire consists of roughly 1.6 million distinct CDR3 sequences, with 30% to 35% occurring once and the leading ten covering around 11%. General study results and limits: The study found more naive CD4+ cells and higher diversity in long-lived than aged donors.

The clonotype was recovered from a woman aged 25 to 39 in good health. V gene TRBV12-3 or TRBV12-4 combines with J gene TRBJ1-1, with unresolved D. Sample: blood. This chain's CDR3 is CASSLALPEAFF. For the CDR3, the DNA is TGTGCCAGCAGTTTAGCGCTCCCAGAAGCTTTCTTT.